Listed below are T cell receptor beta chains from one sample, sequenced in a study of T cells in localized non-small cell lung cancer. Profiling relied on immunoSEQ multiplex PCR, and the TCRdb table lists in-frame clones only, not all of them. This table has roughly 13,000 clones, around 83% appearing once. This material consisted of peripheral blood, taken before any cancer treatment. Source of these receptors: a male donor aged 60 or over with stage III lung adenocarcinoma. CDR3s include the opening cysteine and the closing phenylalanine or tryptophan.

J: TRBJ2-1; length: 15; V: TRBV6-1; CDR3: CASSGIGGRANEQFF
J: TRBJ2-3; length: 19; V: TRBV30; CDR3: CAWSPHFGSGRAGTDTQYF
J: TRBJ1-4; length: 13; V: TRBV2; CDR3: CATEPTQREKLFF
J: TRBJ2-1; length: 17; V: TRBV7-9; CDR3: CASSRDLGGGNYNEQFF
J: TRBJ1-3; length: 14; V: TRBV18; CDR3: CASSPDAAGNTIYF
J: TRBJ2-2; length: 16; V: TRBV7-2; CDR3: CASSLVAGGNTGELFF
J: TRBJ2-5; length: 15; V: TRBV9; CDR3: CASSPRGRGQETQYF
J: TRBJ2-5; length: 15; V: TRBV4-1; CDR3: CASSPEGQPRETQYF
J: TRBJ2-3; length: 12; V: TRBV11-3; CDR3: CASSPMGDTQYF
J: TRBJ1-1; length: 15; V: TRBV19; CDR3: CASSRARGANTEAFF
J: TRBJ1-2; length: 15; V: TRBV10-3; CDR3: CAISDSEGVDYGYTF
J: TRBJ2-7; length: 16; V: TRBV7-8; CDR3: CASSSLDRGKTYEQYF
J: TRBJ1-6; length: 14; V: TRBV9; CDR3: CASSGTLYNSPLHF
J: TRBJ2-7; length: 15; V: TRBV29-1; CDR3: CSADKGALSSYEQYF
J: TRBJ2-1; length: 15; V: TRBV5-3; CDR3: CARSLSRLAYNEQFF
J: TRBJ1-2; length: 13; V: TRBV5-6; CDR3: CASSEASGYGYTF
J: TRBJ2-7; length: 14; V: TRBV15; CDR3: CATSIGTEIWEQYF
J: TRBJ2-1; length: 15; V: TRBV5-1; CDR3: CASSLRDSSYNEQFF
J: TRBJ1-2; length: 13; V: TRBV19; CDR3: CASSDPRVGGYTF
J: TRBJ2-3; length: 17; V: TRBV7-9; CDR3: CASSFKRTGPSTDTQYF
J: TRBJ2-3; length: 15; V: TRBV9; CDR3: CASTETSGSTDTQYF
J: TRBJ1-3; length: 12; V: TRBV19; CDR3: CASKGARNTIYF
J: TRBJ1-1; length: 13; V: TRBV10-1; CDR3: CASSRQVDTEAFF
J: TRBJ2-1; length: 15; V: TRBV5-6; CDR3: CASSLQPPHGNEQFF
J: TRBJ1-4; length: 14; V: TRBV10-3; CDR3: CAISSREEGEKLFF
J: TRBJ2-5; length: 15; V: TRBV7-8; CDR3: CASSLVTRGGGTQYF
J: TRBJ1-3; length: 16; V: TRBV14; CDR3: CASSQDLAGSGNTIYF
J: TRBJ2-5; length: 14; V: TRBV7-9; CDR3: CASSLDGGWETQYF
J: TRBJ1-5; length: 15; V: TRBV18; CDR3: CASSPGTVGNQPQHF
J: TRBJ1-6; length: 13; V: TRBV27; CDR3: CASSLVANSPLHF
J: TRBJ1-2; length: 14; V: TRBV6-5; CDR3: CASSSGTGINGYTF
J: TRBJ2-5; length: 16; V: TRBV7-2; CDR3: CASSFPGWAGSLGSDF
J: TRBJ1-1; length: 14; V: TRBV4-1; CDR3: CASSQEAGGTEAFF